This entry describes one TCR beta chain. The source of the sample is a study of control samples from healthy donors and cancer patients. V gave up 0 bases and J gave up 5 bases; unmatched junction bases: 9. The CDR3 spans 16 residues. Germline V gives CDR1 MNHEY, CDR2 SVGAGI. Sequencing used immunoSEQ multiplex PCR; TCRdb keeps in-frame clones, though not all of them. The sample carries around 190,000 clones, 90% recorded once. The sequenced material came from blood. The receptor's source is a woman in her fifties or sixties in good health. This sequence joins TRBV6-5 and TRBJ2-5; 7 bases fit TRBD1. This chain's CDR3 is CASSYSSGQPGETQYF. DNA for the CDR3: TGTGCCAGCAGTTACTCGTCGGGACAGCCAGGGGAGACCCAGTACTTC.